The source of this T cell receptor beta chain is a study of cytomegalovirus exposure and HLA in healthy donors. The sample holds a few counts of this clone. The antigen is undetermined. With 60 Vbeta and 13 Jbeta primers, the PCR was carried out. Data came from immunoSEQ multiplex PCR; TCRdb stores just in-frame clones and leaves some out. The table has approximately 160,000 clones, roughly 80% seen once. Study-level findings and limits: An analysis was carried out at a later point. It showed that HLA-associated TCR beta chains were more clonally expanded than equally common non-associated chains.

The sample comprised PBMCs. This TCR was sampled from a man aged 18 to 29 in good health and CMV-seropositive.

This CDR3 reads CASSVSSGEYNEQFF. Written as DNA, the CDR3 is TGTGCCAGCAGCGTATCTAGTGGGGAGTACAATGAGCAGTTCTTC. The chain carries TRBV6-4 and TRBJ2-1, with a tentative D call TRBD2 (5 bases). This CDR3 region has 15 residues. Germline V CDR1 and CDR2: MRHNA, SNTAGT. Trimming pared 6 bases from V and 4 bases from J, leaving 16 bases between.